A single sample gave rise to the 31 T cell receptor beta chains below, sequenced in a study of spatial heterogeneity in lung cancer. This sample's time point: blood at routine non-recurrence follow-up after resection. TCRdb ran MiXCR on the 5' RACE reads and lists one entry per CDR3 protein. The top ten hold approximately 26% of the sample, which has more than 30,000 distinct CDR3 sequences, 8.5% to 12% seen once. Material: PBMCs, obtained at follow-up. These receptors were obtained from a female donor with early-stage non-small cell lung cancer.

In its sample, this clonotype was seen many times. V usage is TRBV28 and J usage is TRBJ2-2; 8 positions agree with TRBD1. Germline assignment: CDR1 MDHEN and CDR2 SYDVKM. The CDR3 has 14 residues. With V trimmed by 8 bases and J by 6 bases, 8 bases remained unmatched. CDR3 in DNA: TGTGCCAGCTGGCGGCAGGGGGCCGCCGGGGAGCTGTTTTTT. It codes for CASWRQGAAGELFF.

This clonotype showed up many times. This chain links TRBV20-1 with TRBJ2-1; D gene unclear. The CDR3 sequence is 12 residues long. Germline V gives CDR1 DFQATT, CDR2 SNEGSKA (reference sequence). V lost 2 bases to trimming and J lost 12 bases, with 14 bases between them. This CDR3 is CSARYVDARQFF. Written as DNA, the CDR3 is TGCAGTGCTAGATACGTTGACGCACGGCAGTTCTTC.

This clonotype has a count of ten or more. The rearrangement links TRBV28 to TRBJ2-7; D is unclear. Trimming pared 6 bases from V and 4 bases from J, leaving 19 bases between. CDR3 length equals 15 residues. Germline V lookup: CDR1 MDHEN, CDR2 SYDVKM. The CDR3 spells CASRTIIDPVYEQYF. CDR3 DNA sequence: TGTGCCAGCAGAACCATTATCGACCCGGTGTACGAGCAGTACTTC.

V usage is TRBV27 and J usage is TRBJ2-1; 10 nucleotides agree with TRBD2. V was clipped by 0 bases and J by 7 bases; unmatched bases: 3. CDR1 and CDR2 (germline): MNHEY, SMNVEV (reference sequence). The CDR3 has 15 amino acids. The CDR3 region is CASSLSGLASNEQFF. As DNA, the CDR3 is TGTGCCAGCAGTTTATCGGGACTAGCGAGTAATGAGCAGTTCTTC.

This clonotype was seen ten or more times. The chain couples TRBV3-1 to TRBJ2-1; D unresolved. Between the trimmed V and J ends, which lost 0 bases and 7 bases, there was a span of 4 bases. The germline V gene has CDR1 LGHDT and CDR2 YNNKEL (reference sequence). The CDR3 contains 12 residues. This chain's CDR3 is CASSQDGNEQFF. The CDR3 nucleotides are TGTGCCAGCAGCCAAGACGGTAATGAGCAGTTCTTC.

This clonotype has at least ten counts. The V call is TRBV3-1, the J call TRBJ1-2; TRBD1 might be the D (5 bases). The CDR3 length is 13 residues. In germline, CDR1 is LGHDT, CDR2 YNNKEL (reference sequence). Trimming shortened V by 1 base and J by 8 bases, and 11 bases separated the two germline ends. CDR3: CASSQGQIWGYTF. CDR3 nucleotides: TGTGCCAGCAGCCAAGGACAGATTTGGGGCTACACCTTC. Variable domain in full (rest from reference TRBV3-1 and TRBJ1-2): DTAVSQTPKYLVTQMGNDKSIKCEQNLGHDTMYWYKQDSKKFLKIMFSYNNKELIINETVPNRFSPKSPDKAHLNLHINSLELGDSAVYFCASSQGQIWGYTFGSGTRLTVV.

The chain combines TRBV5-4 with TRBJ2-5, with TRBD2 matching over 10 bases. This CDR3 has 15 amino acids. With 7 bases clipped from V and 2 bases from J, the junction kept 8 bases outside the gene matches. CDR1 and CDR2 (germline): SGHNT, YYREEE (reference sequence). CDR3 amino acids: CASRLSGGTQETQYF. In nucleotides, the CDR3 is TGTGCCAGCCGACTTAGCGGGGGGACGCAAGAGACCCAGTACTTC. Supplemented by reference TRBV5-4 and TRBJ2-5, the full variable domain reads ETGVTQSPTHLIKTRGQQVTLRCSSQSGHNTVSWYQQALGQGPQFIFQYYREEENGRGNFPPRFSGLQFPNYSSELNVNALELDDSALYLCASRLSGGTQETQYFGPGTRLLVL.

This clonotype was seen at least ten times. The genes are TRBV5-8 and TRBJ2-7; D uncertain. This CDR3 spans 13 amino acids. V lost 4 bases, J lost 3 bases, and 11 bases lay in between. Per the germline V gene, CDR1 is SGHTS and CDR2 is YDEGEE. In DNA, the CDR3 is TGTGCCAGCAGCCCCGGTCCCAACTACGAGCAGTACTTC. It codes for CASSPGPNYEQYF.

This clonotype was counted many times. The chain links TRBV7-2 to TRBJ2-3, with a tentative D call TRBD2 (5 bases). The CDR3 length is 14 residues. Deletions cut 1 base from V and 4 bases from J, with 9 bases between. CDR1 is SGHTA and CDR2 is FQGNSA in the germline V gene. The CDR3 region is CASSLGLAPDTQYF. The CDR3 DNA follows: TGTGCCAGCAGCTTAGGGCTAGCCCCAGATACGCAGTATTTT.

The gene calls are TRBV11-3 and TRBJ2-7; 7 bases are shared with TRBD1. This CDR3 has 14 residues. CDR1 is SGHNT, CDR2 YENEEA, per germline. V shed 5 bases and J 7 bases; nucleotides not matched to a gene: 11. The CDR3 nucleotides are TGTGCCAGCAGCCCAGGGGGAAGAGGGGGAGAGCAGTACTTC. Protein sequence: CASSPGGRGGEQYF.

In its sample, this clonotype was seen many times. This chain joins TRBV6-2 or TRBV6-3 and TRBJ2-6; D is unresolved. This CDR3 is 13 amino acids long. Germline CDR1 reads MNHEY; CDR2 reads SVGEGT. V lost 6 bases and J 2 bases, leaving 5 bases between the germline ends. This chain's CDR3 is CASSQTGANVLTF. The CDR3 bases are TGTGCCAGCAGCCAAACTGGGGCCAACGTCCTGACTTTC.

This clonotype was counted between two and nine times. The J gene is TRBJ2-2, the V gene TRBV7-2; TRBD1 might be the D (6 bases). Per the germline V gene, CDR1 is SGHTA and CDR2 is FQGNSA. This CDR3 spans 15 amino acids. V lost 5 bases and J 4 bases, leaving 14 bases between the germline ends. CDR3 amino acids: CASSPDRFLTGELFF. CDR3 bases: TGTGCCAGCAGCCCGGACAGATTTCTCACCGGGGAGCTGTTTTTT.

Only a few counts were recorded for this clonotype. The CDR3 here is CASSLEEQGYEQYF. The CDR3 DNA reads as TGCGCCAGCAGCTTGGAAGAACAGGGCTACGAGCAGTACTTC. This sequence joins TRBV5-1 and TRBJ2-7; TRBD1 is a possible D gene (6 bases). Germline CDR1 reads SGHRS; CDR2 reads YFSETQ. V was clipped by 0 bases and J by 3 bases, with 10 bases between them. The CDR3 runs 14 residues.

This clonotype was counted only a few times. The rearrangement joins TRBV20-1 to TRBJ1-5; TRBD1 agrees at 9 bases. The V gene's germline CDR1 is DFQATT and CDR2 SNEGSKA (reference sequence). This CDR3 comprises 15 residues. V shed 5 bases, J shed 0 bases, and the junction held 5 bases outside the gene matches. The CDR3 reads CSASVTGGSNQPQHF. The CDR3 DNA reads TGCAGTGCTTCCGTGACAGGGGGTAGCAATCAGCCCCAGCATTTT.

The chain combines TRBV4-3 with TRBJ2-7; D possibly corresponds to TRBD1 (6 bases). The germline V gene encodes CDR1 LGHNA and CDR2 YSLEER. The V and J ends lost 1 base and 0 bases respectively, with 7 bases between them. The CDR3 has 14 amino acids. DNA of the CDR3: TGCGCCAGCAGCCAAGGGACAGCCTCCTACGAGCAGTACTTC. Translating it yields CASSQGTASYEQYF.

This clonotype was detected many times. This chain connects TRBV5-4 to TRBJ2-3; D not certain. Germline CDR1 reads SGHNT; CDR2 reads YYREEE (reference sequence). V was trimmed by 4 bases and J by 0 bases, leaving 6 bases between them. The CDR3 has 13 residues. The CDR3 protein is CASSHLSTDTQYF. In DNA form, the CDR3 reads TGTGCCAGCAGCCACCTTAGCACAGATACGCAGTATTTT.

This clonotype has a count of ten or more. This sequence joins TRBV13 and TRBJ1-5; no clear D gene. The CDR3 has 12 residues. Germline assignment: CDR1 PRHDT and CDR2 FYEKMQ (reference sequence). Trimming stripped 0 bases from V and 5 bases from J, with 2 bases between. The chain's CDR3 is CASSLGHQPQHF. The DNA for the CDR3 is TGTGCCAGCAGCTTAGGACATCAGCCCCAGCATTTT.

This clonotype was observed at least ten times. CDR3 residues: CASSKRGRYEQFF. CDR3 nucleotide sequence: TGTGCCAGCAGTAAGCGGGGTAGATATGAGCAGTTCTTC. The chain employs TRBV28 and TRBJ2-1; TRBD2 matches at 7 bases. The J segment lost 8 bases and the V segment lost 5 bases, leaving 6 bases of the junction unmatched. The CDR3 runs to 13 residues. The germline V gene encodes CDR1 MDHEN and CDR2 SYDVKM.

The table lists this clonotype with a few counts. The CDR3 here is CASSAGDTGELFF. Written as DNA, the CDR3 is TGTGCCAGCAGCGCAGGGGACACCGGGGAGCTGTTTTTT. The chain carries TRBV6-4 and TRBJ2-2; tentatively, D is TRBD1 (6 bases). Germline V gene sequence: CDR1 MRHNA, CDR2 SNTAGT. The CDR3 extends over 13 amino acids. V was trimmed by 6 bases and J by 3 bases, leaving 8 bases between them.

This clonotype was seen many times. V usage is TRBV7-6 and J usage is TRBJ2-2, with a weak D call TRBD2 (5 bases). The CDR3 is 12 residues long. Germline lookup yields CDR1 SGHVS and CDR2 FNYEAQ. Trimming pared 5 bases from V and 6 bases from J, leaving 7 bases between. The DNA for the CDR3 is TGTGCCAGCAGCCCCGGGGCCGGGGAGCTGTTTTTT. It yields the protein CASSPGAGELFF.

The sample holds many counts of this clonotype. This chain uses TRBV9 with TRBJ2-2; D gene uncertain. Germline V CDR1 and CDR2: SGDLS, YYNGEE. The CDR3 runs 14 residues. With 2 bases removed from V and 1 base from J, the gap between germline ends came to 6 bases. CDR3 nucleotides: TGTGCCAGCAGCGTTTTTTGGAACACCGGGGAGCTGTTTTTT. As protein: CASSVFWNTGELFF.

The V gene is TRBV18, the J gene TRBJ1-2; TRBD1 might be the D (6 bases). The germline V and J ends were trimmed by 3 bases and 0 bases, with 17 bases remaining between them. Germline loops: CDR1 KGHSH, CDR2 LQKENI. The CDR3 contains 17 residues. In DNA, the CDR3 is TGTGCCAGCTCACCCACAGGACAGACGTTATCTAACTATGGCTACACCTTC. Amino acid sequence: CASSPTGQTLSNYGYTF.

This clonotype was seen repeatedly, ten times or more. The chain recombines TRBV10-3 with TRBJ1-3; 8 bases align to TRBD1. CDR3 length: 13 amino acids. J was trimmed by 3 bases and V by 10 bases; bases with no gene match: 5. Germline V CDR1 and CDR2: ENHRY, SYGVKD. CDR3 sequence reads: CATRDRGGNTIYF. DNA for the CDR3: TGTGCCACCCGAGACAGGGGTGGAAACACCATATATTTT.

This clonotype was detected only a few times. This chain uses TRBV7-2 with TRBJ2-4; tentative D call: TRBD1 (6 bases). CDR3 length: 16 amino acids. In germline, CDR1 is SGHTA, CDR2 FQGNSA. V lost 5 bases and J 0 bases, leaving 14 bases between the germline ends. CDR3 in DNA: TGTGCCAGCAGCCCTAAGGGGGACCTAGCCAAAAACATTCAGTACTTC. Its protein is CASSPKGDLAKNIQYF.

The V and J genes are TRBV28 and TRBJ1-5, with D unclear. V was pared by 2 bases and J by 7 bases, with 9 bases between. CDR3 length equals 13 residues. Per the germline V gene, CDR1 is MDHEN and CDR2 is SYDVKM. CDR3 coding DNA: TGTGCCAGCAGTTTACTTGCAGGACAGCCCCAGCATTTT. It specifies CASSLLAGQPQHF.

This clonotype was counted ten times or more. The V and J genes are TRBV7-8 and TRBJ2-3; D gene unclear. The germline V gene has CDR1 SGHVS and CDR2 FQNEAQ. CDR3 length: 16 amino acids. V was cut by 4 bases and J by 0 bases, with 14 bases left in between. This CDR3 is CASSSKVGRSTDTQYF. As DNA, the CDR3 is TGTGCCAGCAGCTCGAAGGTCGGGCGAAGCACAGATACGCAGTATTTT. Together with reference TRBV7-8 and TRBJ2-3, the CDR3 gives the full variable domain: GAGVSQSPRYKVAKRGQDVALRCDPISGHVSLFWYQQALGQGPEFLTYFQNEAQLDKSGLPSDRFFAERPEGSVSTLKIQRTQQEDSAVYLCASSSKVGRSTDTQYFGPGTRLTVL.

A single count supports this clonotype. The rearrangement uses TRBV12-3 or TRBV12-4 and TRBJ1-2; 9 bases are shared with TRBD1. The CDR3 loop spans 14 amino acids. J gave up 7 bases and V 6 bases, and 9 bases lay outside the gene matches. The CDR3 loop is CASRKQGAHLGYTF. DNA of the CDR3: TGTGCCAGCAGAAAACAGGGGGCGCATCTTGGCTACACCTTC.

For this clonotype: A read error is possible here, since a much larger clone lies one base away. This chain joins TRBV6-2 or TRBV6-3 and TRBJ2-5, with D tentatively TRBD2 (6 bases). CDR1 is MNHEY and CDR2 is SVGEGT in the germline V gene. The CDR3 spans 14 residues. Trimming took 6 bases from V and 5 from J, leaving 16 bases between them. DNA of the CDR3: TGTGCCAGCAGATACGGAGGGTTTCAGGAGACCCAGTACTTC. This codes for CASRYGGFQETQYF.

This clonotype was counted many times. The CDR3, as DNA: TGTGCCAGCCAGGCAGGGCTATACACTGAAGCTTTCTTT. Residues: CASQAGLYTEAFF. This chain uses TRBV28 with TRBJ1-1, with a weak D call TRBD1 (5 bases). CDR1 and CDR2 from the germline V gene are MDHEN and SYDVKM. Trimming pared 8 bases from V and 3 bases from J, leaving 13 bases between. CDR3 length: 13 amino acids.

This clonotype was detected ten times or more. The chain links TRBV20-1 to TRBJ2-3; 8 bases align to TRBD1. This CDR3 spans 15 amino acids. CDR1 DFQATT and CDR2 SNEGSKA come from the germline V gene (reference sequence). Unmatched junction bases numbered 12, after V lost 5 bases and J lost 5 bases. The CDR3 nucleotides read TGCAGTGCTCATAAGCGGACAGGGCGGTTAGATACGCAGTATTTT. It codes for CSAHKRTGRLDTQYF.

There are many counts of this clonotype. This sequence joins TRBV20-1 and TRBJ2-5, with unresolved D. Germline assignment: CDR1 DFQATT and CDR2 SNEGSKA (reference sequence). V was pared by 5 bases and J by 4 bases, with 5 bases between. CDR3 size: 10 residues. This chain's CDR3 is CSAGPETQYF. CDR3 DNA sequence: TGCAGTGCTGGACCAGAGACCCAGTACTTC.